The 15 T cell receptor beta chains below were found in one sample sequenced in a study of cytomegalovirus exposure and HLA in healthy donors. Researchers ran the PCR with 60 Vbeta and 13 Jbeta primers. The protocol was immunoSEQ multiplex PCR, while the TCRdb copy is restricted to in-frame clones and leaves out a portion. The sample consists of approximately 90,000 clones, about three quarters of them appearing once. The specimen was PBMCs. These receptors all come from a woman aged 45 to 65 in good health and CMV-seropositive.

This clone was detected a few times. The V gene is TRBV11-2, the J gene TRBJ2-5, with 15 bases matching TRBD2. In germline, CDR1 is SGHAT, CDR2 FQNNGV. The CDR3 is made up of 18 amino acids. J was trimmed by 5 bases and V by 0 bases; bases with no gene match: 7. CDR3 protein: CASSLDPGLAGGWETQYF. The CDR3 nucleotides are TGTGCCAGCAGCTTAGATCCGGGACTAGCGGGAGGATGGGAGACCCAGTACTTC.

The CDR3, as DNA: TGTGCCAGCAGTCCTATAGCGGGGAACCCTCTCGAGCAGTACTTC. It codes for CASSPIAGNPLEQYF. This sequence joins TRBV6-5 and TRBJ2-7; 8 positions match TRBD2. V was pared by 5 bases and J by 6 bases, with 12 bases of the junction left unmatched. The CDR3 spans 15 residues. Germline-derived CDR1 and CDR2 are MNHEY and SVGAGI.

This clone has a handful of counts. The rearrangement links TRBV5-6 to TRBJ1-6; 10 bases match TRBD1. With V trimmed by 4 bases and J by 7 bases, 11 bases remained unmatched. CDR1 SGHDT and CDR2 YYEEEE come from the germline V gene. The CDR3 runs 17 residues. CDR3 coding DNA: TGTGCCAGCAGCCCGTTGGGGACAGGGGCGGAAAATTCACCCCTCCACTTT. Its translation: CASSPLGTGAENSPLHF.

This clone was recorded once. V is TRBV7-9 and J is TRBJ1-2, with a tentative D call TRBD1 (6 bases). V was shortened by 4 bases and J by 3 bases, with 12 bases between the two germline ends. The CDR3 totals 14 residues. The germline CDR1 and CDR2 sequences are SEHNR and FQNEAQ (reference sequence). CDR3 in amino acids: CASSSRTEHYGYTF. The CDR3 nucleotides are TGTGCCAGCAGCTCCAGGACAGAGCACTATGGCTACACCTTC.

The CDR3 bases are TGTGCCAGCAGCTTAGAGTCAGCGGGTCCTCGGGAGACCCAGTACTTC. Protein: CASSLESAGPRETQYF. This chain joins TRBV7-9 and TRBJ2-5, with D possibly being TRBD2 (6 bases). Germline CDR1 reads SEHNR; CDR2 reads FQNEAQ (reference sequence). V was shortened by 1 base and J by 5 bases, with 17 bases between the two germline ends. The CDR3 runs 16 residues. Variable domain in full (rest from reference TRBV7-9 and TRBJ2-5): DTGVSQNPRHKITKRGQNVTFRCDPISEHNRLYWYRQTLGQGPEFLTYFQNEAQLEKSRLLSDRFSAERPKGSFSTLEIQRTEQGDSAMYLCASSLESAGPRETQYFGPGTRLLVL.

The chain joins TRBV7-2 to TRBJ2-5; 7 positions match TRBD1. This CDR3 is built from 15 residues. With 5 bases clipped from V and 2 bases from J, the junction kept 8 bases outside the gene matches. Per germline, CDR1 SGHTA and CDR2 FQGNSA. This CDR3 reads CASSRMPGQQETQYF. The DNA of the CDR3 is TGTGCCAGCAGCCGAATGCCGGGACAGCAAGAGACCCAGTACTTC.

This clone was counted a single time. The V call is TRBV29-1, the J call TRBJ2-7, with 8 bases fitting TRBD1. The CDR3 has 15 amino acids. J was trimmed by 3 bases and V by 6 bases; bases with no gene match: 13. Germline CDR1 reads SQVTM; CDR2 reads ANQGSEA. Here the CDR3 DNA reads TGCAGCGTCCTAAAATTGACAGGGGTCAACTACGAGCAGTACTTC. Protein: CSVLKLTGVNYEQYF.

V and J are TRBV27 and TRBJ1-4; TRBD1 matches 9 bases. Germline V gene lookup returns CDR1 MNHEY and CDR2 SMNVEV (reference sequence). The CDR3 totals 15 residues. V lost 4 bases and J lost 13; bases outside the gene matches: 13. The DNA of the CDR3 is TGTGCCAGCAGTTCCCACGACAGGGGGATACCTAGACTGTTTTTT. Translating gives CASSSHDRGIPRLFF.

The V and J genes are TRBV10-3 and TRBJ2-3; 8 bases match TRBD1. The trim removed 3 bases at V and 0 bases at J, leaving 8 bases unmatched. The CDR3 is 17 amino acids. CDR1 and CDR2 from the germline V gene are ENHRY and SYGVKD. CDR3 sequence: CAISDKGTGLSTDTQYF. The DNA of the CDR3 is TGTGCCATCAGTGATAAAGGGACAGGTTTAAGCACAGATACGCAGTATTTT.

The J gene is TRBJ2-5, the V gene TRBV5-1; TRBD1 aligns across 7 bases. Germline values: CDR1 SGHRS, CDR2 YFSETQ. The junction had 16 bases not matched to a gene; V was cut back by 4 bases and J by 4 bases. CDR3 length equals 17 residues. CDR3 residues: CASSPRPGGYRGETQYF. CDR3 coding DNA: TGCGCCAGCAGCCCACGCCCAGGTGGTTACAGGGGAGAGACCCAGTACTTC.

This clone occurred once. The V call is TRBV9, the J call TRBJ2-5; 7 bases are shared with TRBD1. Germline V gene sequence: CDR1 SGDLS, CDR2 YYNGEE. The CDR3 length is 14 residues. Trimming removed 0 bases from V and 4 bases from J; junction bases left unmatched: 3. For the CDR3, the DNA is TGTGCCAGCAGCGTAGGAGGGGGCTTAGAGACCCAGTACTTC. It translates to CASSVGGGLETQYF.

The J gene is TRBJ2-5, the V gene TRBV28, with 8 positions matching TRBD2. The J call may be wrong; the DNA end is better matched by TRBJ2-7. The CDR3 has 15 residues. Looked up from germline, CDR1 is MDHEN and CDR2 is SYDVKM. The CDR3 region has the DNA TGTGCCAGCAGCCCCGCCCTAGCGGGCTCCTACGAGCAGTACTTC. It codes for CASSPALAGSYEQYF.

This chain links TRBV27 with TRBJ2-3, with D possibly being TRBD2 (6 bases). The V end lost 6 bases, the J end lost 1 base, and 8 bases lay between the germline ends. The CDR3 covers 13 residues. Germline CDR1 reads MNHEY; CDR2 reads SMNVEV (reference sequence). CDR3 sequence: CASRVAGTDTQYF. The CDR3 nucleotides are TGTGCCAGCAGGGTAGCGGGCACAGATACGCAGTATTTT.

The chain employs TRBV5-1 and TRBJ2-2; 7 bases map to TRBD2. The CDR3 is 17 residues long. Per the germline V gene, CDR1 is SGHRS and CDR2 is YFSETQ. The junction had 19 bases not matched to a gene; V was cut back by 6 bases and J by 8 bases. CDR3 sequence: CASTLLPGAGVDGELFF. CDR3 nucleotides: TGCGCCAGCACCCTCCTACCTGGGGCGGGAGTTGATGGGGAGCTGTTTTTT.

This chain's CDR3 is CASSATSLRGQNIQYF. In nucleotides, the CDR3 is TGTGCCAGCAGCGCCACCTCGCTCAGGGGCCAAAACATTCAGTACTTC. The chain has TRBV7-2 and TRBJ2-4; possibly TRBD1 for D (6 bases). Germline V gene sequence: CDR1 SGHTA, CDR2 FQGNSA. This CDR3 spans 16 amino acids. Trimming pared 5 bases from V and 5 bases from J, leaving 19 bases between.